This T cell receptor beta chain was profiled in a study of blood T cell repertoires in COVID-19. Whole-study context: Nucleic acid was either cDNA or gDNA, and it came from T cells, B-cell-depleted T cells, or PBMCs.

The CDR3 runs 16 residues. CDR1 and CDR2 from the germline V gene are MGHRA and YSYEKL. V lost 5 bases to trimming and J lost 2 bases, with 18 bases between them. As handled by the study authors: From reference gene primer amplification, estimates of nucleated cell counts were derived. Assay: immunoSEQ multiplex PCR; the TCRdb copy retains only in-frame clones and omits some. V, J and clone size were drawn from that table, and D and trimming were deduced from the DNA. The table records around 150,000 clones, 60% to 85% of them present only once. The receptor was derived from a man in his fifties or sixties with acute or convalescent COVID-19. The material sequenced was peripheral blood. This chain connects TRBV4-1 to TRBJ1-1; maybe TRBD1 (6 bases). CDR3 nucleotides: TGCGCCAGCAGCGTGCTCTCTTCCAGGGGTAACACTGAAGCTTTCTTT. Its translation: CASSVLSSRGNTEAFF.